This T cell receptor (beta chain) originates from a study of CD8 T cells in Susac syndrome. With random hexamers, about 0.45 to 1 ug RNA was reverse transcribed. TCRdb redid the calling of the immunoSEQ multiplex PCR reads with MiXCR, one entry per CDR3 protein. The sample carries about 160,000 distinct CDR3 sequences, approximately 90% recorded once. The V gene lost 5 bases and the J gene lost 4 bases, with 13 bases spanning the gap. The CDR3 sequence is 14 residues long. Germline V CDR1 and CDR2: SGHRS, YFSETQ. The sequenced material came from CD4+ T cells from PBMCs. The TCR originated in a human donor in good health. The chain carries TRBV5-1 and TRBJ2-1; D unresolved. CDR3 in DNA: TGCGCCAGCAGATCTGCGGCAGGTTACAATGAGCAGTTCTTC. This encodes CASRSAAGYNEQFF. The full variable domain, in which reference TRBV5-1 and TRBJ2-1 provide the parts outside the CDR3, is KAGVTQTPRYLIKTRGQQVTLSCSPISGHRSVSWYQQTPGQGLQFLFEYFSETQRNKGNFPGRFSGRQFSNSRSEMNVSTLELGDSALYLCASRSAAGYNEQFFGPGTRLTVL.